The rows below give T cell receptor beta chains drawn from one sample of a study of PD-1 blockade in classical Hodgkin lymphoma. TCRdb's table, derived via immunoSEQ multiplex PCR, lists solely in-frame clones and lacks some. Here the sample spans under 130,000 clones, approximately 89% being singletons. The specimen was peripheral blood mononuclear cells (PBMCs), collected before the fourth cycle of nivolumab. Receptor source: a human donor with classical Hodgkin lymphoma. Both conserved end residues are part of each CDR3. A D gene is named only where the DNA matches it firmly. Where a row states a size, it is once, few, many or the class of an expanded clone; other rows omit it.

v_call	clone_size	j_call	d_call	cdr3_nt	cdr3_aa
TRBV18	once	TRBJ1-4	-	TGTGCCAGCTCACCATGGGCCAGCCCACCTGCAACTAATGAAAAACTGTTTTTT	CASSPWASPPATNEKLFF
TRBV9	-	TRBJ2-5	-	TGTGCCAGCAGCGTACCGGGACGAGAGACCCAGTACTTC	CASSVPGRETQYF
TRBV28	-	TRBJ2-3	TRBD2	TGTGCCAGCAGTTTACCCCCCAAAGGTCCACGACTAGCGGGAGGATTAGATACGCAGTATTTT	CASSLPPKGPRLAGGLDTQYF
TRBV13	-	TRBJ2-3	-	TGTGCCAGCAGCTTACAGGGGTACCCAGATACGCAGTATTTT	CASSLQGYPDTQYF
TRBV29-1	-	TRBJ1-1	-	TGCAGCGTTGAAACCCCAGCGGGTTGGACTGAAGCTTTCTTT	CSVETPAGWTEAFF
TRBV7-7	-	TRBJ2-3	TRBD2	TGTGCCAGCAGCTTAGATAGCGGGGCAGATACGCAGTATTTT	CASSLDSGADTQYF
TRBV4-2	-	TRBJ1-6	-	TGTGCCAGCAGCCAAGGGACAGATAATTCACCCCTCCACTTT	CASSQGTDNSPLHF
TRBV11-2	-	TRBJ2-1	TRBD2	TGTGCCAGCAGCTCTTCCGGGACTAGCGATAATAATGAGCAGTTCTTC	CASSSSGTSDNNEQFF
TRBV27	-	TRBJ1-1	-	TGTGCCAGCAGTTTACAAACAGGGAGTCTCACTGAAGCTTTCTTT	CASSLQTGSLTEAFF
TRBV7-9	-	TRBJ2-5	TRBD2	TGTGCCAGCAGCGGGGGACTAGCGGGAGTGGAGACCCAGTACTTC	CASSGGLAGVETQYF
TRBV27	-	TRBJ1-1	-	TGTGCCAGCAGTTTAACTAGGGGGGGGTTCACTGAAGCTTTCTTT	CASSLTRGGFTEAFF
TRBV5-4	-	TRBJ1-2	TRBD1	TGTGCCAGCAGCTTGGGGGACAGCCCTAACTATGGCTACACCTTC	CASSLGDSPNYGYTF
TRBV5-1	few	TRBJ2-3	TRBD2	TGCGCCAGCAGCTGGACTAGCGGGGGCACAGATACGCAGTATTTT	CASSWTSGGTDTQYF
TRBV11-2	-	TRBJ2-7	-	TGTGCCAGCAGCACCCACGCCGGGACGCGAAGCTCCTACGAGCAGTACTTC	CASSTHAGTRSSYEQYF
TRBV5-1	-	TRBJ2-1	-	TGCGCCAGCAGCTTGGACCCGGGGGTCATCCCGTTCTTC	CASSLDPGVIPFF
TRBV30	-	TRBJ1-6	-	TGTGCCTGGACCCAGGGGCCGTGGAATTCACCCCTCCACTTT	CAWTQGPWNSPLHF
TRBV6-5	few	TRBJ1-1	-	TGTGCCAGCAGGGATCCGGGACGTACTGGAGAAGCTTTCTTT	CASRDPGRTGEAFF
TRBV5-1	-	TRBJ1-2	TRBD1	TGCGCCAGCACCAGGGACAGTGTTAACTATGGCTACACCTTC	CASTRDSVNYGYTF
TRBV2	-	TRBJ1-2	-	TGTGCCAGCAAATTTCTCTATGGCTACACCTTC	CASKFLYGYTF
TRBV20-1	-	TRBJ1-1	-	TGCAGTGCTACAGCGAACACTGAAGCTTTCTTT	CSATANTEAFF
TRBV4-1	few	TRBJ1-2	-	TGCGCCAGCAGCCAGACAGACCTGGGCGTCAACTATGGCTACACCTTC	CASSQTDLGVNYGYTF
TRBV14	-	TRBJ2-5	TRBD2	TGTGCCAGCAGCCAAGGACTAGCGGGCGGATTACAAGAGACCCAGTACTTC	CASSQGLAGGLQETQYF
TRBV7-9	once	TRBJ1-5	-	TGTGCCAGCAGCTCTGGTCGGACGCCTAATCAGCCCCAGCATTTT	CASSSGRTPNQPQHF
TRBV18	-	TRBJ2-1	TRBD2	TGTGCCAGCTCACCGAACTTAGCGGGAGTAGATTACAATGAGCAGTTCTTC	CASSPNLAGVDYNEQFF
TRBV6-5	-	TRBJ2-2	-	TGTGCCAGCAGGAACGGACAGACTAACACCGGGGAGCTGTTTTTT	CASRNGQTNTGELFF
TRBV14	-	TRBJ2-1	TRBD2	TGTGCCAGCAGCCAAGATTTTCTGGGACTAGCGTCCTACAATGAGCAGTTCTTC	CASSQDFLGLASYNEQFF
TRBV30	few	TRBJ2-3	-	TGTGCCTGGAGGGGTGCGGGAGATACGCAGTATTTT	CAWRGAGDTQYF
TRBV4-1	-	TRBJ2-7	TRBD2	TGCGCCAGCAGCCAATTAGCGGGAGATCACTACGAGCAGTACTTC	CASSQLAGDHYEQYF
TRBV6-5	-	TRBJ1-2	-	TGTGCCAGCAGTTACTCGCCCGCCAGGGCAGTCGACGGCTACACCTTC	CASSYSPARAVDGYTF
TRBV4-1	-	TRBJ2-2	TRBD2	TGCGCCAGCAGCCATCTCCCGGGACTAGCGGGAAGTATGGGCGGGGAGCTGTTTTTT	CASSHLPGLAGSMGGELFF
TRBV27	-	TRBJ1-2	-	TGTGCCAGCAGTTTTACCGGTCTAGCTAACTATGGCTACACCTTC	CASSFTGLANYGYTF
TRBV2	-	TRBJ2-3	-	TGTGCCAGCAGTGAAGGGGGCACAGATACGCAGTATTTT	CASSEGGTDTQYF
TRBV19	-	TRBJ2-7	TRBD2	TGTGCCAGTAGCCCATGGAGCGGGAGCTACGAGCAGTACTTC	CASSPWSGSYEQYF
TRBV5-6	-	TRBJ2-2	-	TGTGCCAGCAGCTTTAGGGGGGACACCGGGGAGCTGTTTTTT	CASSFRGDTGELFF
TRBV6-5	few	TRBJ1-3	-	TGTGCCAGCAGTTACAGGTGGAGCTCTGGAAACACCATATATTTT	CASSYRWSSGNTIYF
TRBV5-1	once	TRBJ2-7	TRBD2	TGCGCCAGCAGCACCGGGACTAGCGGGAACCCCTACGAGCAGTACTTC	CASSTGTSGNPYEQYF
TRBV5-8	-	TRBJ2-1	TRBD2	TGTGCCAGCAGCTTCCAAGCGGGAGGATACAATGAGCAGTTCTTC	CASSFQAGGYNEQFF
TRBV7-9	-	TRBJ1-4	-	TGTGCCAGCAGCTTAGGGGGATATGAAAAACTGTTTTTT	CASSLGGYEKLFF
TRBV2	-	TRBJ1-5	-	TGTGCCAGCAGTGAAGTACTAAGCAATCAGCCCCAGCATTTT	CASSEVLSNQPQHF
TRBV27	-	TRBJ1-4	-	TGTGCCAGCAGTTTTAGGGCAGCCGAAAAACTGTTTTTT	CASSFRAAEKLFF
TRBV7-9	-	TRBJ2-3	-	TGTGCCAGCAGCCCCATGAGATGGGCAGATACGCAGTATTTT	CASSPMRWADTQYF
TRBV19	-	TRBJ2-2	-	TGTGCCAGTACCGGTCTCACCGGGGAGCTGTTTTTT	CASTGLTGELFF
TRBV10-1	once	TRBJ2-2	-	TGCGCCAGCAGTGAGGTGGCAGGCTATGCCACCGGGGAGCTGTTTTTT	CASSEVAGYATGELFF
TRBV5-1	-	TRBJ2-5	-	TGCGCCAGCAGCCCACGGTTGGGAGACGGGGAGACCCAGTACTTC	CASSPRLGDGETQYF
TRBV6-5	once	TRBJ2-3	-	TGTGCCACTCGTAACGGGGTTCGGACAGATACGCAGTATTTT	CATRNGVRTDTQYF
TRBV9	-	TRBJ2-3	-	TGTGCCAGCACCGTCCTCTCGGGCAGGAGCACAGATACGCAGTATTTT	CASTVLSGRSTDTQYF
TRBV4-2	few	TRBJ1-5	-	TGTGCCAGCAGCCAAGAGGCCGATCAGCCCCAGCATTTT	CASSQEADQPQHF
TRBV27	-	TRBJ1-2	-	TGTGCCAGCAGTTTCCAGGGGTTTTCCGATGGCTACACCTTC	CASSFQGFSDGYTF
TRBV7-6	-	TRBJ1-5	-	TGTGCCAGCAGCCGTAAATTTATAAACGTAGGGGGACTCCCCCAGCATTTT	CASSRKFINVGGLPQHF
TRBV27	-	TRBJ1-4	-	TGTGCCAGCAGCCTGGTCCCCGCAACTAATGAAAAACTGTTTTTT	CASSLVPATNEKLFF
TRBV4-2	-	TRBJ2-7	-	TGTGCCAGTAGCCAGGCCGGGGAGGGGGGAGCTTACGAGCAGTACTTC	CASSQAGEGGAYEQYF
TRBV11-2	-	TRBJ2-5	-	TGTGCCAGCAGCTTAGATCGGTACCAAGAGACCCAGTACTTC	CASSLDRYQETQYF
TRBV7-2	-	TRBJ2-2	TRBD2	TGTGCCAGCAGTTCACGAAGCGGGAGACTGAACACCGGGGAGCTGTTTTTT	CASSSRSGRLNTGELFF
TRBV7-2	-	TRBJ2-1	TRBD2	TGTGCCAGCAGTCTAACGGGGGGACTAGATCTCTATGAGCAGTTCTTC	CASSLTGGLDLYEQFF